This entry lists 27 T cell receptor beta chains sequenced from one sample in a study of blood T cell repertoires in COVID-19. Sequencing used immunoSEQ multiplex PCR; TCRdb keeps in-frame clones, though not all of them. This sample has approximately 270,000 clones, with roughly 85% found just once. Sequencing was performed on PBMCs or T cells enriched from blood (not recorded which). These TCRs come from a woman aged 45-65 years who had recovered from COVID-19.

The CDR3 is CASSLIQRVNTGELFF. CDR3 in DNA: TGCGCCAGCAGCTTGATCCAGCGGGTAAACACCGGGGAGCTGTTTTTT. V gene TRBV5-1 combines with J gene TRBJ2-2, with D maybe TRBD2 (6 bases). This CDR3 has 16 amino acids. V gave up 1 base and J gave up 2 bases, with 12 bases separating them. Germline CDR1 and CDR2: SGHRS and YFSETQ.

In this sample, this clone turned up once. J is TRBJ2-7 and V is TRBV19; TRBD1 might be the D (5 bases). The V gene lost 2 bases and the J gene lost 3 bases, with 11 bases spanning the gap. Germline lookup yields CDR1 LNHDA and CDR2 SQIVND (reference sequence). The CDR3 sequence is 14 residues long. The CDR3 coding sequence is TGTGCCAGTAGTATATCGGACACTTACTACGAGCAGTACTTC. It encodes CASSISDTYYEQYF.

This sequence joins TRBV14 and TRBJ2-4; 8 nucleotides match TRBD2. Trimming took 1 base from V and 6 from J; bases not matched to a gene: 2. Per germline, CDR1 SGHDN and CDR2 FVKESK. The CDR3 is 14 residues long. In DNA, the CDR3 is TGTGCCAGCAGCCAAGTTAGCGGGATAAACATTCAGTACTTC. As protein: CASSQVSGINIQYF.

The chain recombines TRBV5-6 with TRBJ1-3; TRBD1 agrees at 9 bases. The CDR3 contains 15 residues. Germline V lookup: CDR1 SGHDT, CDR2 YYEEEE. With V trimmed by 4 bases and J by 0 bases, 2 bases remained unmatched. The CDR3, as DNA: TGTGCCAGCAGCCAGGACAGGGGCTCTGGAAACACCATATATTTT. Translating it yields CASSQDRGSGNTIYF.

This rearrangement joins TRBV29-1 to TRBJ2-1; TRBD2 matches at 7 bases. The CDR3 loop spans 14 amino acids. The J segment lost 2 bases and the V segment lost 4 bases, leaving 5 bases of the junction unmatched. Germline assignment: CDR1 SQVTM and CDR2 ANQGSEA. CDR3 DNA sequence: TGCAGCGTTGTGGCGGGAGTCCCCTACAATGAGCAGTTCTTC. Translated: CSVVAGVPYNEQFF.

This clone was observed a handful of times. The genes are TRBV30 and TRBJ1-1; 7 bases are a match to TRBD1. Looked up from germline, CDR1 is GTSNPN and CDR2 is SVGIG (reference sequence). V shed 5 bases, J shed 0 bases, and the junction held 6 bases outside the gene matches. The CDR3 is made up of 14 amino acids. The CDR3 DNA follows: TGTGCCTGGGGTAGGGACAGCATGAACACTGAAGCTTTCTTT. Translated, it gives CAWGRDSMNTEAFF.

This clone was counted a single time. The gene calls are TRBV27 and TRBJ2-1; 7 bases are a match to TRBD1. The germline CDR1 and CDR2 sequences are MNHEY and SMNVEV (reference sequence). The CDR3 is made up of 16 amino acids. V lost 5 bases to trimming and J lost 7 bases; unmatched junction nucleotides: 14. Written as DNA, the CDR3 is TGTGCCAGCAGTGGCGGCCAGGGGGATTATGTTAATGAGCAGTTCTTC. Residues: CASSGGQGDYVNEQFF.

The sample holds one count of this clone. This chain links TRBV2 with TRBJ1-1, with a possible D match to TRBD1 (5 bases). The CDR3 is made up of 15 amino acids. V was trimmed by 2 bases and J by 5 bases, leaving 15 bases between them. Per the germline V gene, CDR1 is SNHLY and CDR2 is FYNNEI. DNA for the CDR3: TGTGCCAGCAGTGAAATGCCTCTGGCAGGGACTGAAGCTTTCTTT. It codes for CASSEMPLAGTEAFF.

This rearrangement joins TRBV27 to TRBJ2-7; D may be TRBD2 (7 bases). Trimming took off 5 bases at V and 3 bases at J, with 14 bases between the two ends. The CDR3 loop spans 14 amino acids. CDR1 MNHEY and CDR2 SMNVEV come from the germline V gene (reference sequence). The CDR3 reads CASSLRGAIYEQYF. The DNA for the CDR3 is TGTGCCAGCAGTCTTCGGGGGGCCATCTACGAGCAGTACTTC.

The rearrangement uses TRBV7-8 and TRBJ2-7, with a tentative D call TRBD2 (5 bases). Looked up from germline, CDR1 is SGHVS and CDR2 is FQNEAQ. Trimming took off 0 bases at V and 4 bases at J, with 10 bases between the two ends. The CDR3 sequence is 14 residues long. This chain's CDR3 is CASSLAGVGYEQYF. The CDR3 DNA follows: TGTGCCAGCAGCTTAGCGGGAGTGGGGTACGAGCAGTACTTC.

V is TRBV19 and J is TRBJ2-7; 9 nucleotides align to TRBD1. The germline V gene has CDR1 LNHDA and CDR2 SQIVND (reference sequence). The CDR3 covers 15 residues. Trimming at V came to 4 bases and at J to 3 bases, leaving 7 bases not matched to a gene. The CDR3 here is CASSTRTGVFYEQYF. CDR3 coding DNA: TGTGCCAGTAGTACGAGGACAGGGGTCTTCTACGAGCAGTACTTC.

V is TRBV30 and J is TRBJ1-6; perhaps TRBD1 as D (5 bases). V lost 0 bases and J 7 bases, leaving 10 bases between the germline ends. The germline V gene has CDR1 GTSNPN and CDR2 SVGIG (reference sequence). This CDR3 region has 14 residues. This chain's CDR3 is CAWSVAGFNSPLHF. The DNA for the CDR3 is TGTGCCTGGAGTGTAGCAGGGTTCAATTCACCCCTCCACTTT.

The chain carries TRBV19 and TRBJ1-2, with a weak D call TRBD1 (5 bases). The V gene's germline CDR1 is LNHDA and CDR2 SQIVND (reference sequence). The CDR3 consists of 16 residues. The V end lost 3 bases, the J end lost 4 bases, and 18 bases lay between the germline ends. CDR3 loop: CASSIVSGRAFYGYTF. CDR3 coding DNA: TGTGCCAGTAGTATTGTCTCAGGGAGGGCGTTCTATGGCTACACCTTC.

The V gene is TRBV28, the J gene TRBJ2-3; the match to TRBD1 covers 8 bases. The J segment lost 6 bases and the V segment lost 8 bases, leaving 16 bases of the junction unmatched. Germline V gene lookup returns CDR1 MDHEN and CDR2 SYDVKM. The CDR3 sequence is 16 residues long. The CDR3 DNA reads as TGTGCCAGCCGAGATCGAGCTGGGCAGGGGGCGGATACGCAGTATTTT. This sequence encodes CASRDRAGQGADTQYF.

The CDR3 coding sequence is TGTGCCAGCAGCCAAGATGCCTCGGCCTACGAGCAGTACTTC. It specifies CASSQDASAYEQYF. The chain uses TRBV3-1 (or the pseudogene TRBV3-2) and TRBJ2-7, with unresolved D. The CDR3 consists of 14 residues. V was trimmed by 0 bases and J by 2 bases, leaving 8 bases between them. CDR1 is LGHDT and CDR2 is YNNKEL in the germline V gene (reference sequence).

The chain is built from TRBV3-1 (or the pseudogene TRBV3-2) and TRBJ2-2, with 7 bases lining up with TRBD1. The CDR3 is 15 amino acids. With 6 bases clipped from V and 8 bases from J, the junction kept 12 bases outside the gene matches. The germline gives CDR1 LGHDT, CDR2 YNNKEL (reference sequence). CDR3 DNA: TGTGCCAGCAGGACCGGGACAGCCCGTTTTGGGGAGCTGTTTTTT. It is translated as CASRTGTARFGELFF.

The genes are TRBV7-3 and TRBJ2-5; 8 positions agree with TRBD1. Germline CDR1 reads SGHTA; CDR2 reads FQGTGA. The CDR3 length is 13 residues. V lost 6 bases to trimming and J lost 4 bases; unmatched junction nucleotides: 4. The CDR3 here is CASRPTGGETQYF. The CDR3, as DNA: TGTGCCAGCAGGCCTACAGGGGGAGAGACCCAGTACTTC. Together with reference TRBV7-3 and TRBJ2-5, the CDR3 gives the full variable domain: GAGVSQTPSNKVTEKGKYVELRCDPISGHTALYWYRQSLGQGPEFLIYFQGTGAADDSGLPNDRFFAVRPEGSVSTLKIQRTERGDSAVYLCASRPTGGETQYFGPGTRLLVL.

This clone was seen ten or more times. V usage is TRBV27 and J usage is TRBJ1-4; 7 bases are shared with TRBD1. Looked up from germline, CDR1 is MNHEY and CDR2 is SMNVEV (reference sequence). The V and J ends lost 8 bases and 4 bases, in that order; junction bases with no gene match: 4. The CDR3 length is 13 residues. The DNA of the CDR3 is TGTGCCAGCGGGGACAGATTTAATGAAAAACTGTTTTTT. Translation gives CASGDRFNEKLFF.

The chain combines TRBV28 with TRBJ1-5; D is undetermined. CDR1 and CDR2 from the germline V gene are MDHEN and SYDVKM. CDR3 size: 15 residues. V gave up 1 base and J gave up 1 base, with 8 bases separating them. This CDR3 is CASSLLYNSNQPQHF. CDR3 nucleotide sequence: TGTGCCAGCAGTTTATTGTACAACAGCAATCAGCCCCAGCATTTT.

V is TRBV5-1 and J is TRBJ1-1, with a weak D call TRBD1 (5 bases). Trimming shortened V by 5 bases and J by 0 bases, and 14 bases separated the two germline ends. The CDR3 length is 15 residues. Per the germline V gene, CDR1 is SGHRS and CDR2 is YFSETQ. CDR3 bases: TGCGCCAGCAGGAGGGACGGAGGGATGAACACTGAAGCTTTCTTT. Its translation is CASRRDGGMNTEAFF.

The chain links TRBV4-2 to TRBJ1-4, with D possibly matching TRBD1 (5 bases). The CDR3 consists of 18 residues. V lost 0 bases, J lost 1 base, and 15 bases lay in between. CDR1 is LGHNA and CDR2 is YNFKEQ in the germline V gene. CDR3 nucleotides: TGTGCCAGCAGCCAAGATGCGGTCACCCAGGGAACTAATGAAAAACTGTTTTTT. Translation: CASSQDAVTQGTNEKLFF.

V is TRBV15 and J is TRBJ1-6; TRBD1 agrees at 7 bases. V gave up 5 bases and J gave up 10 bases; unmatched junction bases: 8. Germline V lookup: CDR1 LNHNV, CDR2 YYDKDF (reference sequence). The CDR3 loop spans 14 amino acids. In DNA, the CDR3 is TGTGCCACCAGCGCCAAACAGGGGAACTCACCCCTCCACTTT. This translates into CATSAKQGNSPLHF.

This clone came up a few times. J is TRBJ1-3 and V is TRBV18; no reliable D call. Germline V CDR1 and CDR2: KGHSH, LQKENI. The CDR3 runs 17 residues. Trimming took 0 bases from V and 0 from J, leaving 12 bases between them. The CDR3: CASSPPVSSSSGNTIYF. CDR3 DNA: TGTGCCAGCTCACCACCGGTGTCCTCGAGCTCTGGAAACACCATATATTTT.

The rearrangement links TRBV27 to TRBJ2-7; D is perhaps TRBD1 (6 bases). This CDR3 contains 13 residues. V was cut by 5 bases and J by 4 bases, with 12 bases left in between. Germline lookup yields CDR1 MNHEY and CDR2 SMNVEV (reference sequence). The CDR3 region has the DNA TGTGCCAGCAGTGTAACAGGGAGATACGAGCAGTACTTC. Its protein is CASSVTGRYEQYF.

The chain uses TRBV3-1 (or the pseudogene TRBV3-2) and TRBJ1-3, with 8 bases that match TRBD1. V shed 4 bases, J shed 0 bases, and the junction held 5 bases outside the gene matches. The CDR3 consists of 16 residues. CDR1 LGHDT and CDR2 YNNKEL come from the germline V gene (reference sequence). In DNA, the CDR3 is TGTGCCAGCAGCCGCGGGACAGGAAACTCTGGAAACACCATATATTTT. Protein product: CASSRGTGNSGNTIYF.

The chain joins TRBV11-2 to TRBJ1-3, with D possibly TRBD1 on 5 matching bases. V lost 5 bases to trimming and J lost 2 bases, with 16 bases between them. Germline CDR1 SGHAT, CDR2 FQNNGV. The CDR3 covers 16 residues. The CDR3 is CASSPSRPGTGNTIYF. In DNA, the CDR3 is TGTGCCAGCAGCCCGTCAAGGCCAGGGACTGGAAACACCATATATTTT.

In DNA, the CDR3 is TGTGCCAGCAGTTGGGGACTAGCGGGAGTGAATGAGCAGTTCTTC. Protein product: CASSWGLAGVNEQFF. The V gene is TRBV28, the J gene TRBJ2-1; TRBD2 matches 14 bases. There are 15 residues in the CDR3. V dropped 4 bases and J dropped 7; count of bases not matched to a gene: 3. Germline assignment: CDR1 MDHEN and CDR2 SYDVKM.